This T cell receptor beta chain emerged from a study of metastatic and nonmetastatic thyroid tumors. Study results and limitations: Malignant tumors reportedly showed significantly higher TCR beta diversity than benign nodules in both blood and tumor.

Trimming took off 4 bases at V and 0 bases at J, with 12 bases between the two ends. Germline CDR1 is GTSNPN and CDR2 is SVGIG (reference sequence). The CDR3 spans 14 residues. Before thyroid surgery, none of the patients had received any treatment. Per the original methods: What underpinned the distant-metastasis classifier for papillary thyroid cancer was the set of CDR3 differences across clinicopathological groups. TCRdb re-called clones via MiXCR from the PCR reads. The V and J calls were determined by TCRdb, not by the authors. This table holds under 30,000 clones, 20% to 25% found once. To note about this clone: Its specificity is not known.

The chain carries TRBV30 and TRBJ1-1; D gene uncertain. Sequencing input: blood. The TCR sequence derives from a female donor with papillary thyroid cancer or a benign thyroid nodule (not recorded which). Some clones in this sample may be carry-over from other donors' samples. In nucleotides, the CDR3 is TGTGCCTGGACCCGGACTGGGATGAACACTGAAGCTTTCTTT. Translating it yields CAWTRTGMNTEAFF.